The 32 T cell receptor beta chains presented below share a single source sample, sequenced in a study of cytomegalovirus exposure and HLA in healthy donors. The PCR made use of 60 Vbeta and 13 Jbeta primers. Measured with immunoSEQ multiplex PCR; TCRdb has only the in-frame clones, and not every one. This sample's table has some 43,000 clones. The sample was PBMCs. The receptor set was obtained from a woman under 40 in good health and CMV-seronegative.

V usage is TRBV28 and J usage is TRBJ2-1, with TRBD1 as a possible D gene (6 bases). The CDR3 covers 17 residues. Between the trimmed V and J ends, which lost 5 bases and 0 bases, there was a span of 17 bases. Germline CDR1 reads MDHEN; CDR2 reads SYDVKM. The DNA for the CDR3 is TGTGCCAGCAGTCCCCCGGGACATCTCAGCTCCTACAATGAGCAGTTCTTC. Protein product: CASSPPGHLSSYNEQFF.

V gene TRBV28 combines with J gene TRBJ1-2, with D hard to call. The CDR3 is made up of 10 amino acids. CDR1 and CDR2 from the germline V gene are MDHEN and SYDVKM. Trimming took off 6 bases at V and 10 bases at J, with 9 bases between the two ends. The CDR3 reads CASRDWDYTF. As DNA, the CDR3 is TGTGCCAGCAGGGACTGGGACTACACCTTC.

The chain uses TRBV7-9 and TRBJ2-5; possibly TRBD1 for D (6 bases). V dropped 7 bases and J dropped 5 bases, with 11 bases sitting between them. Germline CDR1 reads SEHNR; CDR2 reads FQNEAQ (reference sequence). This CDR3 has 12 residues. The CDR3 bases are TGTGCCAGCATTAGGCAGGGGGAGACCCAGTACTTC. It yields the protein CASIRQGETQYF.

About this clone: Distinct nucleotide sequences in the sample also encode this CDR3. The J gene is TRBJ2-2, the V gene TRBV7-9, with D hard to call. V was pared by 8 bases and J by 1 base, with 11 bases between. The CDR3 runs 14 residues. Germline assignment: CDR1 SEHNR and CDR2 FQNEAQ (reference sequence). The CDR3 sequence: CASPSGGNTGELFF. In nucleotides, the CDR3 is TGTGCCAGCCCCTCCGGCGGGAACACCGGGGAGCTGTTTTTT.

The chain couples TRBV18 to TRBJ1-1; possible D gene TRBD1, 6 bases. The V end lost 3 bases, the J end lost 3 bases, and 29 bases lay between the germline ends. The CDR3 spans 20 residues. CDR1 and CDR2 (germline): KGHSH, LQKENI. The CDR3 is CASSPSSPGASGLGDTEAFF. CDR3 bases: TGTGCCAGCTCACCTTCCTCGCCAGGGGCGTCGGGGTTGGGTGACACTGAAGCTTTCTTT.

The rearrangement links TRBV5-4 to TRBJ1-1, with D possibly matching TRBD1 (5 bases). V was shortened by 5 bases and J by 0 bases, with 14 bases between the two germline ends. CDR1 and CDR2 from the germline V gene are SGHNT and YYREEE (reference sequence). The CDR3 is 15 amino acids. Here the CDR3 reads CASSQDGTLNTEAFF. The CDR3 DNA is TGTGCCAGCAGTCAGGACGGGACTCTGAACACTGAAGCTTTCTTT.

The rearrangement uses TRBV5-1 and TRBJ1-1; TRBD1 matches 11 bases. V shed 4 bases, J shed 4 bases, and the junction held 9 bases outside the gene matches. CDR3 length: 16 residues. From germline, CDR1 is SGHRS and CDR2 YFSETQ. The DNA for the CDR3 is TGCGCCAGCAGCCGTAGGACAGGGGGCTCGGGCACTGAAGCTTTCTTT. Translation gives CASSRRTGGSGTEAFF.

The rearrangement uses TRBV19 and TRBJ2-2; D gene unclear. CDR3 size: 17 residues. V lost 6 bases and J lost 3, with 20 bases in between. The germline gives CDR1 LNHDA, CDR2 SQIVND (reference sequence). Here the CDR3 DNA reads TGTGCCAGTAGCCACCCGGGTAAAGGAACTTACACCGGGGAGCTGTTTTTT. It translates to CASSHPGKGTYTGELFF.

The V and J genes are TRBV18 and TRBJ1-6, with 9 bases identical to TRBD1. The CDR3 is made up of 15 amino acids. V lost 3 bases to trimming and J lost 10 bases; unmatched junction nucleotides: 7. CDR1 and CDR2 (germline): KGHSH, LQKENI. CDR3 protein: CASSPETGGRSPLHF. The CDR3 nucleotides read TGTGCCAGCTCACCCGAGACAGGGGGGCGGTCACCCCTCCACTTT.

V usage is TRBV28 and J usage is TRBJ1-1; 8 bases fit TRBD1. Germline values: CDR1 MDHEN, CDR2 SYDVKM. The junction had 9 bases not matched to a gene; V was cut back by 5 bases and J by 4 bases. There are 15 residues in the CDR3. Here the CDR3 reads CASSPPDRASTEAFF. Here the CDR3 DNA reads TGTGCCAGCAGTCCCCCGGACAGGGCGAGCACTGAAGCTTTCTTT.

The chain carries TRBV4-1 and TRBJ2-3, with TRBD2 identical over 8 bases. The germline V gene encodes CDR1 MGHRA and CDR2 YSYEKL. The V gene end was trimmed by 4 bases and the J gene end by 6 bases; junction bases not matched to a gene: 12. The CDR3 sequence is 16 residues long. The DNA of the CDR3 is TGCGCCAGCAGCCCTGTGGGGCGGGAGGTAACTGATACGCAGTATTTT. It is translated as CASSPVGREVTDTQYF.

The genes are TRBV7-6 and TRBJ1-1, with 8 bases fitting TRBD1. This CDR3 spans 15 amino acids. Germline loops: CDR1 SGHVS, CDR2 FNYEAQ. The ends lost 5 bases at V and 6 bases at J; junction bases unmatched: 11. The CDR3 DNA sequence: TGTGCCAGCAGCCCTAACCAGGGGGCGGGTGCTGAAGCTTTCTTT. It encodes CASSPNQGAGAEAFF.

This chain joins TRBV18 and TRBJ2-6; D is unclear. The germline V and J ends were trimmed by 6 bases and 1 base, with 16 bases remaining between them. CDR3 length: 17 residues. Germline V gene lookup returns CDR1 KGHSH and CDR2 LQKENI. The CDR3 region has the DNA TGTGCCAGCTCCCTTCTACCCATCGAATCTGGGGCCAACGTCCTGACTTTC. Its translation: CASSLLPIESGANVLTF.

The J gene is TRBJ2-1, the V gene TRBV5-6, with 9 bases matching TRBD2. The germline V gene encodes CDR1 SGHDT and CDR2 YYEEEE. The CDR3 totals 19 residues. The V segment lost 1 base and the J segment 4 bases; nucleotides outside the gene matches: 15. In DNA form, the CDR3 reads TGTGCCAGCAGCTTGCGGGGGGCGGCTAGCGGGATGGGGTACAATGAGCAGTTCTTC. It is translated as CASSLRGAASGMGYNEQFF.

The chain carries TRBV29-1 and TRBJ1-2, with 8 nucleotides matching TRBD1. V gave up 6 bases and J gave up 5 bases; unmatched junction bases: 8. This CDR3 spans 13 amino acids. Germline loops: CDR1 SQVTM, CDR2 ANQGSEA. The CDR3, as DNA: TGCAGCGTGGATGACAGGGGTGGATATGGCTACACCTTC. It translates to CSVDDRGGYGYTF.

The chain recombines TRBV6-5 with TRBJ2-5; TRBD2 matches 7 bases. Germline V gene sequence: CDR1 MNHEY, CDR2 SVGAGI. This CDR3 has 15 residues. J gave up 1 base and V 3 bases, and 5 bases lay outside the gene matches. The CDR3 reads CASSYVASGQETQYF. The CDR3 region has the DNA TGTGCCAGCAGTTATGTGGCTAGCGGCCAAGAGACCCAGTACTTC.

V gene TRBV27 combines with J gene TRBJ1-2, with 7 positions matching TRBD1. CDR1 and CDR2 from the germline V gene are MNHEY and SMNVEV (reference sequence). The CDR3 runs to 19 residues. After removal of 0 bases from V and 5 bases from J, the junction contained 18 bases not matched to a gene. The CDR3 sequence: CASSLSGYVGQGEEYGYTF. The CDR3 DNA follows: TGTGCCAGCAGTTTATCTGGATACGTTGGGCAGGGGGAAGAGTATGGCTACACCTTC.

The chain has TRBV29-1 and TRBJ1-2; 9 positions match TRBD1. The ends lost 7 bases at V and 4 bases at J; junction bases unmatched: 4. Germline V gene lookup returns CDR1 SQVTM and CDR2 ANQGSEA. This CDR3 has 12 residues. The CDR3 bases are TGCAGCGACGAGACAGGGGGCTATGGCTACACCTTC. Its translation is CSDETGGYGYTF.

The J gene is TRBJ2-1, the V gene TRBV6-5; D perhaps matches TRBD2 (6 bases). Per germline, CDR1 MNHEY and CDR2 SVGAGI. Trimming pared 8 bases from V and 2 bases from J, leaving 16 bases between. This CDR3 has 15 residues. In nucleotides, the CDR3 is TGTGCCAGCGGGGTGGGGACTTTCCCCTACAATGAGCAGTTCTTC. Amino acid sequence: CASGVGTFPYNEQFF.

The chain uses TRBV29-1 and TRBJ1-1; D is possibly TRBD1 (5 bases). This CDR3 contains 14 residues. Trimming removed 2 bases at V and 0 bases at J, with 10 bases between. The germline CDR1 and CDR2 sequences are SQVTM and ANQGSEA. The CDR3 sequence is CSVERDSLNTEAFF. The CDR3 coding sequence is TGCAGCGTTGAACGCGACAGCCTGAACACTGAAGCTTTCTTT. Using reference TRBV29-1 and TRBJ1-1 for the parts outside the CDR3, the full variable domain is SAVISQKPSRDICQRGTSLTIQCQVDSQVTMMFWYRQQPGQSLTLIATANQGSEATYESGFVIDKFPISRPNLTFSTLTVSNMSPEDSSIYLCSVERDSLNTEAFFGQGTRLTVV.

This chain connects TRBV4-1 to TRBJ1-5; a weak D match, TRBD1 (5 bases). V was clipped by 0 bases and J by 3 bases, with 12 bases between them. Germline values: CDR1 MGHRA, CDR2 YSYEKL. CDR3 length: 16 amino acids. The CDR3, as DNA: TGCGCCAGCAGCCAAGACAGGGAAAGATCCAATCAGCCCCAGCATTTT. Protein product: CASSQDRERSNQPQHF.

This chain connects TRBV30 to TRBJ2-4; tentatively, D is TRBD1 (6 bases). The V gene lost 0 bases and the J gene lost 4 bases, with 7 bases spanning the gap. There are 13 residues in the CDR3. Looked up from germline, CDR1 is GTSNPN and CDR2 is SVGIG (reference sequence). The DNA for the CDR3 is TGTGCCTGGAGTGTGGGGGCAAAAAACATTCAGTACTTC. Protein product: CAWSVGAKNIQYF.

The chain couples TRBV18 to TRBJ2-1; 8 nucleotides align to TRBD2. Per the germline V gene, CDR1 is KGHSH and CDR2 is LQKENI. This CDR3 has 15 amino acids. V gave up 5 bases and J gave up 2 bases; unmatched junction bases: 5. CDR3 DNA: TGTGCCAGCTCAGGGACTAGAGGGGCCTACAATGAGCAGTTCTTC. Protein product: CASSGTRGAYNEQFF.

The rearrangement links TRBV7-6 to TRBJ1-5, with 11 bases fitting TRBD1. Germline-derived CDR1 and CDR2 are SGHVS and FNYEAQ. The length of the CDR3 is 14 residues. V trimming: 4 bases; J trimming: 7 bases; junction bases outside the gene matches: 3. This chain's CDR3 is CASSWDRGGQPQHF. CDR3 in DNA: TGTGCCAGCAGCTGGGACAGGGGGGGGCAGCCCCAGCATTTT.

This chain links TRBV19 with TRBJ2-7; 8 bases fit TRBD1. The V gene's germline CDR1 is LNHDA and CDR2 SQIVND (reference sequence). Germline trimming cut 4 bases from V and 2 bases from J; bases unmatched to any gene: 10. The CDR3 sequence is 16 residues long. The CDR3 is CASSSRTGHGAYEQYF. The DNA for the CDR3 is TGTGCCAGTAGTAGCCGGACAGGGCATGGTGCCTACGAGCAGTACTTC.

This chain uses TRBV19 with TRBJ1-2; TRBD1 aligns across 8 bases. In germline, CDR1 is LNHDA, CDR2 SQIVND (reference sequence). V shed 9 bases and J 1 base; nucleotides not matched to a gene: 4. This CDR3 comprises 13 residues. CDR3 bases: TGTGCCAGCGACAGGGGAAATAACTATGGCTACACCTTC. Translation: CASDRGNNYGYTF. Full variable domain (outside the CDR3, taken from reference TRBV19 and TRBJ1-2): DGGITQSPKYLFRKEGQNVTLSCEQNLNHDAMYWYRQDPGQGLRLIYYSQIVNDFQKGDIAEGYSVSREKKESFPLTVTSAQKNPTAFYLCASDRGNNYGYTFGSGTRLTVV.

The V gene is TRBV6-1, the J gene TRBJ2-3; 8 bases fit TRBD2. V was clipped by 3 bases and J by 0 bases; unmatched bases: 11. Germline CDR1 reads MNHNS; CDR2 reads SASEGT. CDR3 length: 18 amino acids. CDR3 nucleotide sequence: TGTGCCAGCAGTGAGCGCCCCAGGGCGGGAGGAAGCACAGATACGCAGTATTTT. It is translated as CASSERPRAGGSTDTQYF.

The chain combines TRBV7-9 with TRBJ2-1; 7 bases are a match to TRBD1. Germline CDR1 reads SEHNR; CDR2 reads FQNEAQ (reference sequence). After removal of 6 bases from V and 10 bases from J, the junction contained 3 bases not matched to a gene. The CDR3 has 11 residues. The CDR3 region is CASRQDREQFF. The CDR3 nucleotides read TGTGCCAGCAGGCAGGACAGGGAGCAGTTCTTC.

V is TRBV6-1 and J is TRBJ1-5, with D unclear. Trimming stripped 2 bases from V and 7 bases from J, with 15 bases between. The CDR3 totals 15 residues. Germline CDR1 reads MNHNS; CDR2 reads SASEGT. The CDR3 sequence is CASSEIGGIGQPQHF. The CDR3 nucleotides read TGTGCCAGCAGTGAAATAGGAGGTATAGGACAGCCCCAGCATTTT.

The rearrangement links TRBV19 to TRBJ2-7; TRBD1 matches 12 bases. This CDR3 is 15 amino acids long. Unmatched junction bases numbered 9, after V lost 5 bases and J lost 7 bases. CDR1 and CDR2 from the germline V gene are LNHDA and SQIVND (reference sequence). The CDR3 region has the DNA TGTGCCAGTAGTCGTCCGGGACAGGGGGCATCTGAGCAGTACTTC. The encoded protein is CASSRPGQGASEQYF.

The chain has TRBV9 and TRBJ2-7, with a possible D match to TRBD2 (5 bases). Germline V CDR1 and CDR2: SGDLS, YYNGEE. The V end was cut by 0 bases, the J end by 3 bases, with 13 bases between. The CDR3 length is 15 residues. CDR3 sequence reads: CASSVEGGSSYEQYF. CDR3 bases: TGTGCCAGCAGCGTAGAGGGCGGGTCCAGCTACGAGCAGTACTTC.

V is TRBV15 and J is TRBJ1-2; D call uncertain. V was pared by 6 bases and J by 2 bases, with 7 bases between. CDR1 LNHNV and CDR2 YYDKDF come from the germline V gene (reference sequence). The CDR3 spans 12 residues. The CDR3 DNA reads TGTGCCACCAGGGGCCTGAACTATGGCTACACCTTC. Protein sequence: CATRGLNYGYTF.